Each of the 20 T cell receptor beta chains below was sequenced from the same sample in a study of blood T cells in healthy people across ages. A sample-barcoded 5' primer and a J-beta primer mix were used in a second PCR of about 6 to 11 cycles. TCRdb re-analysed the 5' RACE reads in MiXCR, keeping a single row per CDR3 protein. The sample lists some 900,000 distinct CDR3 sequences; less than 35% were seen once. The sequenced sample was blood. All receptors come from a woman over 75 in good health.

There are many counts of this clonotype. The rearrangement joins TRBV18 to TRBJ2-5, with 7 positions matching TRBD1. Trimming cost V 8 bases and J 1 base; bases outside gene matches: 7. The V gene's germline CDR1 is KGHSH and CDR2 LQKENI. This CDR3 comprises 14 residues. CDR3 in amino acids: CASGRDRIQETQYF. DNA of the CDR3: TGTGCCAGCGGCCGGGACAGAATCCAAGAGACCCAGTACTTC.

The rearrangement links TRBV5-1 to TRBJ2-1; D is perhaps TRBD1 (5 bases). This CDR3 is built from 14 residues. Germline CDR1 and CDR2: SGHRS and YFSETQ. The V end was cut by 4 bases, the J end by 6 bases, with 14 bases between. CDR3: CASSPDSLSNEQFF. In DNA, the CDR3 is TGCGCCAGCAGCCCCGACAGTTTGTCCAATGAGCAGTTCTTC.

Only a few counts were recorded for this clonotype. The CDR3: CASSRTRALQETQYF. The CDR3, as DNA: TGTGCCAGCTCACGGACCCGGGCCTTACAAGAGACCCAGTACTTC. The genes are TRBV18 and TRBJ2-5; D not resolved. Per germline, CDR1 KGHSH and CDR2 LQKENI. The CDR3 length is 15 residues. V was shortened by 4 bases and J by 2 bases, with 14 bases between the two germline ends.

This CDR3 reads CASSRGGLANYGYTF. The CDR3 nucleotides are TGTGCCAGCAGCCGCGGGGGGCTAGCTAACTATGGCTACACCTTC. The rearrangement joins TRBV7-9 to TRBJ1-2, with D possibly being TRBD1 (6 bases). The CDR3 loop spans 15 amino acids. The V gene lost 5 bases and the J gene lost 0 bases, with 13 bases spanning the gap. The germline gives CDR1 SEHNR, CDR2 FQNEAQ (reference sequence).

This clonotype was counted at least ten times. This chain uses TRBV27 with TRBJ1-5; D uncertain. V gave up 2 bases and J gave up 5 bases, with 10 bases separating them. The germline V gene has CDR1 MNHEY and CDR2 SMNVEV (reference sequence). CDR3 length equals 14 residues. CDR3 loop: CASSLGGLDQPQHF. DNA for the CDR3: TGTGCCAGCAGTTTAGGAGGGTTAGATCAGCCCCAGCATTTT.

This clonotype appeared a few times. The chain uses TRBV19 and TRBJ2-3; 7 positions agree with TRBD1. The ends lost 4 bases at V and 6 bases at J; junction bases unmatched: 10. CDR1 LNHDA and CDR2 SQIVND come from the germline V gene (reference sequence). This CDR3 spans 15 amino acids. The CDR3 loop reads CASSSRATGSDTQYF. The CDR3 bases are TGTGCCAGTAGTAGTCGTGCGACAGGGTCCGATACGCAGTATTTT.

Comment on this clonotype: Without the conserved terminal phenylalanine or tryptophan, this CDR3 likely stems from a read error. This chain links TRBV27 with TRBJ2-5; TRBD2 agrees at 8 bases. The ends lost 1 base at V and 7 bases at J; junction bases unmatched: 11. This CDR3 region has 16 residues. From germline, CDR1 is MNHEY and CDR2 SMNVEV (reference sequence). The chain's CDR3 is CASSLYSGGQVGTQYL. The CDR3 DNA sequence: TGTGCCAGCAGTTTATATTCGGGGGGGCAGGTCGGGACCCAGTACTTA.

This clonotype came up once. The chain combines TRBV9 with TRBJ2-2; D may be TRBD2 (6 bases). From germline, CDR1 is SGDLS and CDR2 YYNGEE. The ends were cut back, 4 bases at V and 3 bases at J, with 16 bases in the middle. This CDR3 has 16 amino acids. The CDR3 sequence is CASSPRGRQYTGELFF. CDR3 nucleotides: TGTGCCAGCAGCCCCCGGGGGAGGCAATACACCGGGGAGCTGTTTTTT. The variable domain in full, with the rest retrieved from reference TRBV9 and TRBJ2-2, is DSGVTQTPKHLITATGQRVTLRCSPRSGDLSVYWYQQSLDQGLQFLIQYYNGEERAKGNILERFSAQQFPDLHSELNLSSLELGDSALYFCASSPRGRQYTGELFFGEGSRLTVL.

The chain employs TRBV12-3 or TRBV12-4 and TRBJ2-7, with 11 bases identical to TRBD2. Trimming removed 6 bases from V and 5 bases from J; junction bases left unmatched: 6. The CDR3 is made up of 14 amino acids. The CDR3, as DNA: TGTGCCAGCAGGACTAGCGGGATGGCCCACGAGCAGTACTTC. This gives the protein CASRTSGMAHEQYF.

This clonotype was found a few times. It may be a read error: a sequence one base away is much more abundant. This sequence joins TRBV28 and TRBJ2-1; TRBD1 aligns across 7 bases. Germline V gene sequence: CDR1 MDHEN, CDR2 SYDVKM. V shed 2 bases, J shed 10 bases, and the junction held 14 bases outside the gene matches. The CDR3 loop spans 16 amino acids. This chain's CDR3 is CASSLLSPGQSYEQFF. The CDR3 DNA reads as TGTGCCAGCAGTTTACTTTCCCCGGGACAGTCCTACGAGCAGTTCTTC.

As concerns this clonotype: Given a much more abundant clone one base away, this may be a read error. The chain is built from TRBV28 and TRBJ2-1; D uncertain. Per the germline V gene, CDR1 is MDHEN and CDR2 is SYDVKM. Trimming left V 6 bases short and J 5 bases short, with 14 bases between. The CDR3 is 14 amino acids. DNA of the CDR3: TGTGCCAGCAGGTTCGAGACCTCAAACAATGAGCAGTTCTTC. The encoded protein is CASRFETSNNEQFF.

This clonotype was observed at least ten times. For the CDR3, the DNA is TGCGCCAGCAGCCTCTCCTCGACAGGGAGGGAGACCCAGTACTTC. Its protein product is CASSLSSTGRETQYF. The chain recombines TRBV4-3 with TRBJ2-5, with D possibly TRBD1 on 7 matching bases. Trimming stripped 4 bases from V and 5 bases from J, with 17 bases between. This CDR3 has 15 amino acids. The germline CDR1 and CDR2 sequences are LGHNA and YSLEER.

This clonotype was seen at least ten times. This chain connects TRBV4-3 to TRBJ1-5; 10 nucleotides line up with TRBD1. Germline trimming cut 0 bases from V and 10 bases from J; bases unmatched to any gene: 6. CDR1 and CDR2 (germline): LGHNA, YSLEER. This CDR3 is built from 15 residues. CDR3 coding DNA: TGCGCCAGCAGCCAAGATAGACAGGGGGCAGAACCCCAGCATTTT. Translation gives CASSQDRQGAEPQHF.

This clonotype was seen a few times. The chain joins TRBV6-2 or TRBV6-3 to TRBJ2-5; D is tentatively TRBD1 or TRBD2 (5 bases each). The ends were cut back, 5 bases at V and 2 bases at J, with 18 bases in the middle. This CDR3 is built from 16 residues. Germline V gives CDR1 MNHEY, CDR2 SVGEGT. The CDR3, as DNA: TGTGCCAGCAGTCAAGATCCGGGACCGCAACAAGAGACCCAGTACTTC. Its translation: CASSQDPGPQQETQYF.

Ten or more counts support this clonotype. The chain uses TRBV20-1 and TRBJ2-5, with D possibly TRBD1 on 6 matching bases. Germline V lookup: CDR1 DFQATT, CDR2 SNEGSKA (reference sequence). The CDR3 is made up of 15 amino acids. Trimming took off 2 bases at V and 4 bases at J, with 17 bases between the two ends. In DNA, the CDR3 is TGCAGTGCTAGATTAAGGACAGCGATCCGAGAGACCCAGTACTTC. The encoded protein is CSARLRTAIRETQYF.

In regard to this clonotype: A much more abundant neighbour one base away suggests this may be a read error. This chain connects TRBV7-8 to TRBJ2-3; 8 nucleotides agree with TRBD2. The CDR3 has 15 amino acids. The germline gives CDR1 SGHVS, CDR2 FQNEAQ. The CDR3 DNA sequence: TGTACCAGCAGCATCCGCGGGGGGTATTCAGATACGCAGTATTTT. Protein product: CTSSIRGGYSDTQYF.

Worth noting for this clonotype: This may come from a read error, since a much larger clone is one base off. The chain has TRBV7-2 and TRBJ2-1; D may correspond to TRBD1 or TRBD2 (7 bases each). The end of the DNA is better explained by TRBJ2-7, so the J call may be wrong. Per the germline V gene, CDR1 is SGHTA and CDR2 is FQGNSA. This CDR3 has 15 amino acids. The CDR3 protein is CASGRGGTVRNEQYF. The DNA for the CDR3 is TGTGCCAGTGGGAGGGGCGGGACAGTTCGCAATGAGCAGTACTTC.

The chain combines TRBV20-1 with TRBJ1-5; possibly TRBD1 for D (5 bases). CDR1 DFQATT and CDR2 SNEGSKA come from the germline V gene (reference sequence). V lost 4 bases and J lost 1, with 8 bases in between. This CDR3 has 13 amino acids. This CDR3 reads CSAKTESNQPQHF. In nucleotides, the CDR3 is TGCAGTGCTAAGACAGAGAGCAATCAGCCCCAGCATTTT.

V and J are TRBV5-1 and TRBJ2-1; weak D call: TRBD1 (5 bases). Germline V gene sequence: CDR1 SGHRS, CDR2 YFSETQ. This CDR3 is 13 amino acids long. The V and J ends lost 1 base and 7 bases respectively, with 9 bases between them. The CDR3 nucleotides read TGCGCCAGCAGCTTGATGTCAGGGAATGAGCAGTTCTTC. This gives the protein CASSLMSGNEQFF.

Comment on this clonotype: A much bigger clone sits one base away, suggesting this may be a read error. The J gene is TRBJ2-5, the V gene TRBV4-3, with 9 positions matching TRBD2. The J call is uncertain, as TRBJ2-1 better fits the DNA end. The CDR3 spans 16 residues. Germline assignment: CDR1 LGHNA and CDR2 YSLEER. The DNA of the CDR3 is TGCGCCAGCAGCTATGCGGGGGGGCGAAGTCAAGAGACCCAGTTCTTC. Translation: CASSYAGGRSQETQFF.